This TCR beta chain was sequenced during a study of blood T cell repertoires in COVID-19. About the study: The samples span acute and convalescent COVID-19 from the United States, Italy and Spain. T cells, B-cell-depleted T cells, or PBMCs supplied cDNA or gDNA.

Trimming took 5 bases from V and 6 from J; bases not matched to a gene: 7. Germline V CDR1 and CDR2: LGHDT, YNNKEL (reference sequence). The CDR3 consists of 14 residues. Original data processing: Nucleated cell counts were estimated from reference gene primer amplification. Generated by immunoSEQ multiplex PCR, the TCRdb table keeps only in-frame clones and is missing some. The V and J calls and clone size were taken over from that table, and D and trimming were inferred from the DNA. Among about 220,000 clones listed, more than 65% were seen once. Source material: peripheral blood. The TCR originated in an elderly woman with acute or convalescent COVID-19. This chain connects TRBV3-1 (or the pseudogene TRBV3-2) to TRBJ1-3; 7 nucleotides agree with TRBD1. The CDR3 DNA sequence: TGTGCCAGCAGCAATCAGGGGGTAGAAAACACCATATATTTT. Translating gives CASSNQGVENTIYF.